A selection of T cell receptor beta chains follows, all from one sample in a study of blood T cell repertoires in COVID-19. The assay was immunoSEQ multiplex PCR, and TCRdb's table has in-frame clones only and misses some. Of around 180,000 clones in the sample, around 90% are singletons; the top ten hold less than 5.5%. What was sequenced was peripheral blood. Receptors were obtained from a human donor in a cohort sampled during active COVID-19. Each CDR3 is given with its conserved first and last residue.

j_call: TRBJ2-3
v_call: TRBV30
cdr3_aa: CAWSLGSPTDTQYF

j_call: TRBJ1-2
v_call: TRBV7-9
cdr3_aa: CASSDSFGNYGYTF

j_call: TRBJ2-3
v_call: TRBV5-1
cdr3_aa: CASSLDGGSTDTQYF

j_call: TRBJ2-5
v_call: TRBV19
cdr3_aa: CASSPQAAQETQYF

j_call: TRBJ2-7
v_call: TRBV6-2/TRBV6-3
cdr3_aa: CASSYSAGENSYEQYF

j_call: TRBJ1-4
v_call: TRBV14
cdr3_aa: CASSQVAGAFEKLFF

j_call: TRBJ2-3
v_call: TRBV5-4
cdr3_aa: CASSLNRGFPDTQYF

j_call: TRBJ2-1
v_call: TRBV10-3
cdr3_aa: CAISGRENLAASSYNEQFF

j_call: TRBJ2-5
v_call: TRBV19
cdr3_aa: CASSVGLAGGQETQYF

j_call: TRBJ1-3
v_call: TRBV18
cdr3_aa: CASSPGQTGNTIYF

j_call: TRBJ2-7
v_call: TRBV5-1
cdr3_aa: CASSFSAGSPYEQYF

j_call: TRBJ1-1
v_call: TRBV6-5
cdr3_aa: CASSYSWTGWTEAFF

j_call: TRBJ2-1
v_call: TRBV10-3
cdr3_aa: CAISPTGSSYNEQFF

j_call: TRBJ2-1
v_call: TRBV9
cdr3_aa: CASSGLAGGSNEQFF